The clone carrying this TCR beta chain was observed at least ten times. As yet, its antigen is unknown. These data are taken from a study of CD8 T cells in ankylosing spondylitis. MiXCR, run by TCRdb on the 5' RACE reads, gives a single entry per CDR3 protein. This sample yields 39,000 or so distinct CDR3 sequences, of which roughly 3% are seen a single time; around 2.8% belongs to the top ten. Regarding the study as a whole: There were earlier reports of some motif variants in reactive arthritis synovial fluid and blood. Disease-linked clones reportedly concentrated significantly in matched ankylosing spondylitis synovial fluid.

The CDR3 is made up of 16 amino acids. V was clipped by 0 bases and J by 1 base; unmatched bases: 3. Per germline, CDR1 SGDLS and CDR2 YYNGEE. The source of this sequence is a male donor with ankylosing spondylitis or in good health (not recorded which). The sequenced sample consisted of blood, either unsorted or a sorted T cell fraction (not recorded which). The V and J genes are TRBV9 and TRBJ2-5; the match to TRBD2 covers 10 bases. Written as DNA, the CDR3 is TGTGCCAGCAGCGTAGGAGCGGGGGGGTCCCAAGAGACCCAGTACTTC. Amino acids: CASSVGAGGSQETQYF.